This T cell receptor (beta chain) was profiled in a study of cytotoxic CD8 clonotypes in ibrutinib-treated CLL. Points from the study as a whole: Circulating CD8+ T-cell counts were tracked by baseline clonality, which exceeded that of age-matched healthy donors. Clonality increased with ibrutinib response but returned toward baseline at progression.

About this clone: Its antigen remains unidentified.

The data were produced by immunoSEQ multiplex PCR, yet TCRdb's version contains in-frame clones alone and is incomplete. The sample includes about 300,000 clones, about 64% of them seen just once. CDR3 length: 15 amino acids. V lost 4 bases and J lost 1, with 14 bases in between. The V gene's germline CDR1 is SGHRS and CDR2 YFSETQ. The clonotype originates from a human donor with chronic lymphocytic leukemia. The material sequenced was PBMCs, taken after 36 months of ibrutinib treatment. V is TRBV5-1 and J is TRBJ2-5, with D perhaps assigned TRBD1 or TRBD2 (6 bases each). The CDR3 spells CASSVPSGAQETQYF. Here the CDR3 DNA reads TGCGCCAGCAGCGTGCCCTCGGGGGCCCAAGAGACCCAGTACTTC.